The clone carrying this T cell receptor beta chain has ten or more counts. Its specificity is not known. TCRdb reanalysed the PCR reads using MiXCR and keeps one entry per CDR3 protein. In the table there are over 600,000 distinct CDR3 sequences, nearly 20% of which are singletons. The CDR3 totals 15 residues. V was shortened by 0 bases and J by 2 bases, with 14 bases between the two germline ends. Germline V gene lookup returns CDR1 DFQATT and CDR2 SNEGSKA (reference sequence). The data are from a study of molecular identifiers for immune sequencing clone quantification. General study points: It was shown that clones above 20 RNA copies held over 99% of effector molecules, but under 1% in naive cells.

The authors gated naive CD8 T cells as CD8+CD4-CCR7+CD45RA+ for sorting. The sequencing input was naive CD8+ T cells from blood, with Jurkat cell RNA spiked in. Subset in this sample: FACS-sorted CD8+CD4-CCR7+CD45RA+ naive T cells. This TCR derives from a human donor in good health. Some libraries in this study had Jurkat cell RNA spiked in. V is TRBV20-1 and J is TRBJ2-7; D is possibly TRBD1 (6 bases). The CDR3 DNA sequence: TGCAGTGCTAGAGATTTAGGGGGAGTACCCTACGAGCAGTACTTC. Translation: CSARDLGGVPYEQYF.